Following are 13 T cell receptor beta chains from one sample sequenced in a study of radiation and T cells in renal cell carcinoma. Assay used: immunoSEQ multiplex PCR; TCRdb lists only in-frame clones, some missing. The sample holds some 110,000 clones, around 83% seen once. Time point in this sample: baseline pretreatment blood. Treatment defined: 15 Gy SBRT to primary tumor, nephrectomy 4 weeks later. The specimen was blood, collected from a patient whose treatment included radiotherapy and nephrectomy. These receptors all come from a woman between 55 and 75 years old with renal cell carcinoma.

This clone has just a few counts. The chain uses TRBV28 and TRBJ2-7; 10 bases are a match to TRBD1. Looked up from germline, CDR1 is MDHEN and CDR2 is SYDVKM. The length of the CDR3 is 17 residues. After removal of 5 bases from V and 4 bases from J, the junction contained 14 bases not matched to a gene. This CDR3 reads CASSIRQGAALPYEQYF. CDR3 DNA sequence: TGTGCCAGCAGTATCCGACAGGGGGCCGCTCTTCCTTACGAGCAGTACTTC.

The V gene is TRBV7-8, the J gene TRBJ2-1; 10 positions agree with TRBD2. The V segment lost 5 bases and the J segment 2 bases; nucleotides outside the gene matches: 6. From germline, CDR1 is SGHVS and CDR2 FQNEAQ. CDR3 length: 16 residues. The CDR3 DNA sequence: TGTGCCAGCAGCGAGCTAGCGGGAGAAGCCTACAATGAGCAGTTCTTC. As protein: CASSELAGEAYNEQFF.

This chain uses TRBV18 with TRBJ1-5, with D possibly being TRBD1 (6 bases). The CDR3 runs 16 residues. The V and J ends lost 3 bases and 5 bases respectively, with 17 bases between them. CDR1 is KGHSH and CDR2 is LQKENI in the germline V gene. The CDR3 DNA reads TGTGCCAGCTCACCGCCCACAGGGTATGGGTATCAGCCCCAGCATTTT. This translates into CASSPPTGYGYQPQHF. The full variable domain, with the rest looked up from reference TRBV18 and TRBJ1-5, is NAGVMQNPRHLVRRRGQEARLRCSPMKGHSHVYWYRQLPEEGLKFMVYLQKENIIDESGMPKERFSAEFPKEGPSILRIQQVVRGDSAAYFCASSPPTGYGYQPQHFGDGTRLSIL.

V gene TRBV2 combines with J gene TRBJ2-1; 11 nucleotides agree with TRBD2. Germline CDR1 SNHLY, CDR2 FYNNEI. V gave up 2 bases and J gave up 13 bases; unmatched junction bases: 10. The CDR3 extends over 15 amino acids. The CDR3, as DNA: TGTGCCAGCAGTGAAAGGCTAGCGGGGGGCCGCTCACAGTTCTTC. It yields the protein CASSERLAGGRSQFF.

This chain uses TRBV6-6 with TRBJ1-2; 9 nucleotides match TRBD1. The CDR3 extends over 15 amino acids. CDR1 MNHNY and CDR2 SVGAGI come from the germline V gene (reference sequence). After removal of 6 bases from V and 4 bases from J, the junction contained 9 bases not matched to a gene. DNA of the CDR3: TGTGCCAGCAGCCAGGGACAGGGCAAACTCTATGGCTACACCTTC. This translates into CASSQGQGKLYGYTF.

The J gene is TRBJ2-4, the V gene TRBV9; a possible D gene is TRBD1 (7 bases). The V gene's germline CDR1 is SGDLS and CDR2 YYNGEE. Trimming left V 4 bases short and J 8 bases short, with 22 bases between. This CDR3 comprises 16 residues. CDR3 loop: CASSLRADTGEDIQYF. The CDR3 DNA sequence: TGTGCCAGCAGCCTAAGGGCCGATACAGGGGAGGACATTCAGTACTTC.

A remark on this clone: One junction end disagrees with the germline gene, perhaps due to a read error. V gene TRBV5-1 combines with J gene TRBJ1-2; D gene ambiguous. This CDR3 comprises 13 residues. Germline V gene data show CDR1 as SGHRS and CDR2 as YFSETQ. The CDR3 nucleotides are TGTGCCAGCAGCTTAATTAGCCAGCATGGCTACACCTTC. Residues: CASSLISQHGYTF.

CDR3 residues: CASSLGSEQFF. The CDR3 DNA follows: TGTGCCAGCAGTTTAGGGTCAGAGCAGTTCTTC. The chain carries TRBV28 and TRBJ2-1; the D is unclear. The germline gives CDR1 MDHEN, CDR2 SYDVKM. The CDR3 is made up of 11 amino acids. Trimming took 2 bases from V and 10 from J, leaving 6 bases between them.

The chain links TRBV6-6 to TRBJ2-1; 8 bases line up with TRBD1. V lost 5 bases to trimming and J lost 8 bases; unmatched junction nucleotides: 11. CDR1 is MNHNY and CDR2 is SVGAGI in the germline V gene (reference sequence). CDR3 length: 15 residues. CDR3 in amino acids: CASSQRQGSRYEQFF. DNA of the CDR3: TGTGCCAGCAGTCAACGACAGGGGAGTCGATATGAGCAGTTCTTC.

V is TRBV19 and J is TRBJ1-2; maybe TRBD1 (5 bases). The germline CDR1 and CDR2 sequences are LNHDA and SQIVND (reference sequence). This CDR3 is built from 16 residues. Between the trimmed V and J ends, which lost 3 bases and 5 bases, there was a span of 19 bases. In nucleotides, the CDR3 is TGTGCCAGTAGTATTTTTCCCCCAGTAGGGACTTATGGCTACACCTTC. Translating gives CASSIFPPVGTYGYTF.

This CDR3 is CASSPGTGTYEQYF. CDR3 bases: TGTGCCAGCAGCCCCGGGACGGGAACCTACGAGCAGTACTTC. This sequence joins TRBV5-4 and TRBJ2-7; TRBD1 or TRBD2 may be the D gene (5 bases each). Per the germline V gene, CDR1 is SGHNT and CDR2 is YYREEE (reference sequence). V was trimmed by 4 bases and J by 2 bases, leaving 13 bases between them. This CDR3 is built from 14 residues.

The V gene is TRBV7-2, the J gene TRBJ2-7; D is possibly TRBD1 or TRBD2 (6 bases each). The CDR3 is made up of 13 amino acids. The V end lost 1 base, the J end lost 3 bases, and 7 bases lay between the germline ends. Germline loops: CDR1 SGHTA, CDR2 FQGNSA. DNA of the CDR3: TGTGCCAGCAGCTTAGAGGGGGGCTACGAGCAGTACTTC. Amino acids: CASSLEGGYEQYF. The variable domain in full, completed from reference TRBV7-2 and TRBJ2-7, reads GAGVSQSPSNKVTEKGKDVELRCDPISGHTALYWYRQSLGQGLEFLIYFQGNSAPDKSGLPSDRFSAERTGGSVSTLTIQRTQQEDSAVYLCASSLEGGYEQYFGPGTRLTVT.

CDR3: CASSLGLAGRSGANVLTF. The CDR3 DNA follows: TGTGCCAGCAGCTTAGGACTAGCGGGGAGATCTGGGGCCAACGTCCTGACTTTC. The rearrangement uses TRBV7-9 and TRBJ2-6; 11 bases agree with TRBD2. The J segment lost 1 base and the V segment lost 1 base, leaving 3 bases of the junction unmatched. Germline lookup yields CDR1 SEHNR and CDR2 FQNEAQ (reference sequence). The CDR3 spans 18 residues.